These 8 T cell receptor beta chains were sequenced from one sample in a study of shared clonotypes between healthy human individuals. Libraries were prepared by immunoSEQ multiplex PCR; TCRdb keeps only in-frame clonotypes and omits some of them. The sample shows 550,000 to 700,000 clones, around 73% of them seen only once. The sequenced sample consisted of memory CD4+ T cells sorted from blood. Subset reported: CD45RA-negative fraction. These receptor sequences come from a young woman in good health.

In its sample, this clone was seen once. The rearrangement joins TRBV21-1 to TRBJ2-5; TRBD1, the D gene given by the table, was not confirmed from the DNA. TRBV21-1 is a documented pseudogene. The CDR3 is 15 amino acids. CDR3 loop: CASSNPLRIQETQYF. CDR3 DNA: TGTGCCAGCAGCAACCCACTCAGGATCCAAGAGACCCAGTACTTC.

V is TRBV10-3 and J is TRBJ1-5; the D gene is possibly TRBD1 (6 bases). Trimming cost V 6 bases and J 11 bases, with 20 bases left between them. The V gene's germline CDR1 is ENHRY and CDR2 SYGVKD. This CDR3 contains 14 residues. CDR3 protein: CAISSGQLPGAQHF. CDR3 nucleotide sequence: TGTGCCATCAGCTCTGGGCAACTTCCAGGGGCCCAGCATTTT.

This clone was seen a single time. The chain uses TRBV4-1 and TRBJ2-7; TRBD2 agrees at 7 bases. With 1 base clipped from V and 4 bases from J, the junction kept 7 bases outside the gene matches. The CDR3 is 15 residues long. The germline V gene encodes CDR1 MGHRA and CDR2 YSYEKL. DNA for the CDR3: TGCGCCAGCAGCCAAGGCGGACTAGTGGATTACGAGCAGTACTTC. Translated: CASSQGGLVDYEQYF.

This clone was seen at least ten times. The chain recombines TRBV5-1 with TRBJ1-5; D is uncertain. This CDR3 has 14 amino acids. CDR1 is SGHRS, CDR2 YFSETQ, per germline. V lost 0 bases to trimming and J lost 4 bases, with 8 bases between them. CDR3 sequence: CASSLAPTNQPQHF. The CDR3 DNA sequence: TGCGCCAGCAGCTTGGCGCCCACTAATCAGCCCCAGCATTTT.

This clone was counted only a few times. CDR3 residues: CASTGDRLQETQYF. The CDR3 DNA follows: TGTGCCAGCACGGGGGACAGGCTACAAGAGACCCAGTACTTC. The chain couples TRBV2 to TRBJ2-5; 8 bases line up with TRBD1. Germline CDR1 and CDR2: SNHLY and FYNNEI. The CDR3 spans 14 residues. J lost 2 bases, V lost 7 bases, and 6 bases had no gene match.

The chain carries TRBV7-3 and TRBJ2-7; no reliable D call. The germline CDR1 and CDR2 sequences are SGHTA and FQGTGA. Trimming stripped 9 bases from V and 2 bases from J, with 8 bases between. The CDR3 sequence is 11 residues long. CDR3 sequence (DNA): TGTGCCAGGGGCAGCACCTACGAGCAGTACTTC. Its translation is CARGSTYEQYF.

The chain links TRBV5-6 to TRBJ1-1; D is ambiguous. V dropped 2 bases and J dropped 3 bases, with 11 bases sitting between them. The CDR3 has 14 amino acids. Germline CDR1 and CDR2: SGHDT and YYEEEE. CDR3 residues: CASSLRETDTEAFF. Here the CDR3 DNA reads TGTGCCAGCAGCTTACGGGAAACGGACACTGAAGCTTTCTTT.

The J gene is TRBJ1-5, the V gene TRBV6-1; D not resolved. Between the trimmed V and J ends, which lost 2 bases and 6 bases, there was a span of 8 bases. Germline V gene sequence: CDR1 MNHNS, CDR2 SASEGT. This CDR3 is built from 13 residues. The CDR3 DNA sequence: TGTGCCAGCAGTGAATTTGGAGGTCAGCCCCAGCATTTT. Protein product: CASSEFGGQPQHF.